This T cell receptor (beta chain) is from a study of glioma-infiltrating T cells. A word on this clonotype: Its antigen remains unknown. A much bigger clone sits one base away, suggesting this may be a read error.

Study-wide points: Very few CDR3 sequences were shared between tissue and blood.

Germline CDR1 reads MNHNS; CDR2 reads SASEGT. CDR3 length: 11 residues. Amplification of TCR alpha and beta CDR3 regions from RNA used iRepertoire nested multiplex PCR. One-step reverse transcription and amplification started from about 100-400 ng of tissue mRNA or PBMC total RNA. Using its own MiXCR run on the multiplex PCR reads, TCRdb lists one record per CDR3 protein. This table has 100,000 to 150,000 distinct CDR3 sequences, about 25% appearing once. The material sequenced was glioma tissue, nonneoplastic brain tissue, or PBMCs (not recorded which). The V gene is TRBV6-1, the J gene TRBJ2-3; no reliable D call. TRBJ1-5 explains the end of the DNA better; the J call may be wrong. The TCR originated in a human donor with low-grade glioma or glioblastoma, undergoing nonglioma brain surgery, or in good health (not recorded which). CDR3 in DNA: TGTGCCAGCCGTGCGATGGCCGAGCAGCATTTT. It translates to CASRAMAEQHF.